This record covers a single TCR beta chain. Adult donors, all healthy and HIV-negative, had no recent acute infections or vaccinations. The sample belongs to a study of shared clonotypes between healthy human individuals. Replicate PCRs run on sorted subsets employed 200 ng DNA, around 31,000 T cell genomes. Source study methods: ImmunoSEQ junction-only sequences lacked quality scores, so their filtering differed. Measured with immunoSEQ multiplex PCR; TCRdb has only the in-frame clones, and not every one. Clone size and V and J calls were adopted from that table, with D and trimming inferred from the DNA. The profile shows some 2 million clones, 85% to 95% of them singletons. Input material: naive CD4+ T cells sorted from blood. Stated subset: CD45RA+ positively selected. This sequence was found in a man younger than 35 in good health.

As DNA, the CDR3 is TGTGCCAGCAGCCGCAAGCGGGGGACGGTCACAGATACGCAGTATTTT. Encoded protein: CASSRKRGTVTDTQYF. The V and J genes are TRBV7-9 and TRBJ2-3; 8 bases map to TRBD2. This CDR3 contains 16 residues. With 5 bases clipped from V and 2 bases from J, the junction kept 9 bases outside the gene matches. The germline V gene has CDR1 SEHNR and CDR2 FQNEAQ (reference sequence).